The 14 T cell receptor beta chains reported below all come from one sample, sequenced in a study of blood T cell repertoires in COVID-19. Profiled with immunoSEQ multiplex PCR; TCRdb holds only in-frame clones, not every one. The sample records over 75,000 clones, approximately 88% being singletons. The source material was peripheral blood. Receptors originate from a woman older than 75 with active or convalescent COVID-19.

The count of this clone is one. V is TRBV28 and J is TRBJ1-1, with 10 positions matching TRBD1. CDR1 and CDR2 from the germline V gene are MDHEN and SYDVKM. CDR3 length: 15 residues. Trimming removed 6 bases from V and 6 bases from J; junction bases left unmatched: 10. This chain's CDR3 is CASRTPGQGGPEAFF. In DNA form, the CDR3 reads TGTGCCAGCAGAACCCCCGGACAGGGGGGACCTGAAGCTTTCTTT. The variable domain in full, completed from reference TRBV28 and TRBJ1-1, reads DVKVTQSSRYLVKRTGEKVFLECVQDMDHENMFWYRQDPGLGLRLIYFSYDVKMKEKGDIPEGYSVSREKKERFSLILESASTNQTSMYLCASRTPGQGGPEAFFGQGTRLTVV.

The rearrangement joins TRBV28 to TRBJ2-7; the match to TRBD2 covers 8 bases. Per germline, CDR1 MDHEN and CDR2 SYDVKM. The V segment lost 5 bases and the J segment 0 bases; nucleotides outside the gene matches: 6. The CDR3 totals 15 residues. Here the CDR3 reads CASSLPRGGSYEQYF. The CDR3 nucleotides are TGTGCCAGCAGTCTCCCCCGGGGGGGCTCCTACGAGCAGTACTTC.

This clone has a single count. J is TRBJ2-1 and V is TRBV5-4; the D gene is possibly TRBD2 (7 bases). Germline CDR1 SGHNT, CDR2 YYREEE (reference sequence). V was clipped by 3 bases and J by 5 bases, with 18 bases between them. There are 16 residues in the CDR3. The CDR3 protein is CASSSEMGGPNNEQFF. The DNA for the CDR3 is TGTGCCAGCAGCTCCGAGATGGGGGGGCCCAACAATGAGCAGTTCTTC.

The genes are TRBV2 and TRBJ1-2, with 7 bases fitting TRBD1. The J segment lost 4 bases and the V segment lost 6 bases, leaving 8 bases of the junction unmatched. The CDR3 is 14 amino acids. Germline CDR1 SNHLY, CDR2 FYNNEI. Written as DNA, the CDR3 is TGTGCCAGCAGGGGGGACAGTAACCTCTATGGCTACACCTTC. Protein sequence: CASRGDSNLYGYTF.

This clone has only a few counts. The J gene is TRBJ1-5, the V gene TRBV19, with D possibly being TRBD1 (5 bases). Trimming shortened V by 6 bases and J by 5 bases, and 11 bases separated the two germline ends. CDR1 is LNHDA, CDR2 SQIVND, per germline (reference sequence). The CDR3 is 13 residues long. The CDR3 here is CASRGQLDQPQHF. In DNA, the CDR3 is TGTGCCAGTAGGGGGCAGCTTGATCAGCCCCAGCATTTT.

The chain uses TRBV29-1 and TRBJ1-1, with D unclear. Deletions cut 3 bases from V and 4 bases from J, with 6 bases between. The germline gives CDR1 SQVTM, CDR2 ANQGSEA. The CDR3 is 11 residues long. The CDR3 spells CSVEVGTEAFF. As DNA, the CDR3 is TGCAGCGTTGAGGTCGGCACTGAAGCTTTCTTT.

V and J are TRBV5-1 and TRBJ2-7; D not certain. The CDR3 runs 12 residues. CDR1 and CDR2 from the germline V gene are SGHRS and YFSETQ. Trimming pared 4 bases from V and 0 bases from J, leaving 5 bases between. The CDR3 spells CASSLSSYEQYF. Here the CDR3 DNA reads TGCGCCAGCAGCCTAAGCTCCTACGAGCAGTACTTC.

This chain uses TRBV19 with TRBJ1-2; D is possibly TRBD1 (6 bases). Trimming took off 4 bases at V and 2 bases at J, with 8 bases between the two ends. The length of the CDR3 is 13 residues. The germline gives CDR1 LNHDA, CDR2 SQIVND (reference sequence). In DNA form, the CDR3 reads TGTGCCAGTAGTAGCCAGGGGAACTATGGCTACACCTTC. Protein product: CASSSQGNYGYTF. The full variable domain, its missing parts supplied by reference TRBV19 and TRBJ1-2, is DGGITQSPKYLFRKEGQNVTLSCEQNLNHDAMYWYRQDPGQGLRLIYYSQIVNDFQKGDIAEGYSVSREKKESFPLTVTSAQKNPTAFYLCASSSQGNYGYTFGSGTRLTVV.

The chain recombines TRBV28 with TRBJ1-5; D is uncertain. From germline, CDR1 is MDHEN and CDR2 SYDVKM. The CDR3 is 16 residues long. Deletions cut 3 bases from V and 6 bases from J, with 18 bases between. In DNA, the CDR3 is TGTGCCAGCAGTTTCGCGGGAACCCTGCGAGGTCAGCCCCAGCATTTT. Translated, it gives CASSFAGTLRGQPQHF.

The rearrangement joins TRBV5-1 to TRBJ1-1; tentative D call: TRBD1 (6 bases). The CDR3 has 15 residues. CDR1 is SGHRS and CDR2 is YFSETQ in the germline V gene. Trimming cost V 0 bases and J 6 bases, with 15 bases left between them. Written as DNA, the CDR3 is TGCGCCAGCAGCTTGGCTGGGGGCGCGCGGGCTGAAGCTTTCTTT. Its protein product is CASSLAGGARAEAFF.

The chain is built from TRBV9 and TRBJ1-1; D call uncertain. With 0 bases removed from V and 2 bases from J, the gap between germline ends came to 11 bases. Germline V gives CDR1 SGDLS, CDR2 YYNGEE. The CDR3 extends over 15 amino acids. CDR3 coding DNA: TGTGCCAGCAGCGTAGGGCCGGGGTCAAACACTGAAGCTTTCTTT. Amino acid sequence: CASSVGPGSNTEAFF. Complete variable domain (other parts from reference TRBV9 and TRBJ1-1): DSGVTQTPKHLITATGQRVTLRCSPRSGDLSVYWYQQSLDQGLQFLIQYYNGEERAKGNILERFSAQQFPDLHSELNLSSLELGDSALYFCASSVGPGSNTEAFFGQGTRLTVV.

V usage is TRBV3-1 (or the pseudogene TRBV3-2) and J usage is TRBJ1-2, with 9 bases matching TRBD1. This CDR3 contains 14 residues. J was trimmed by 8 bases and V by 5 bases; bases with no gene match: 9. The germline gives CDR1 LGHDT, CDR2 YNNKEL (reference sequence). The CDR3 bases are TGTGCCAGCAGCTACCTACAGGGGGCAGGCGGCTACACCTTC. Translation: CASSYLQGAGGYTF.

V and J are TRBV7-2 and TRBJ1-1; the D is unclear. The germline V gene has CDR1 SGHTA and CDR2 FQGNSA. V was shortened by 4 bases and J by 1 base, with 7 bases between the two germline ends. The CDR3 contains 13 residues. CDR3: CASSYTSNTEAFF. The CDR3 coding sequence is TGTGCCAGCAGCTATACTTCGAACACTGAAGCTTTCTTT. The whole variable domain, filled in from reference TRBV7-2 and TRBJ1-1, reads GAGVSQSPSNKVTEKGKDVELRCDPISGHTALYWYRQSLGQGLEFLIYFQGNSAPDKSGLPSDRFSAERTGGSVSTLTIQRTQQEDSAVYLCASSYTSNTEAFFGQGTRLTVV.

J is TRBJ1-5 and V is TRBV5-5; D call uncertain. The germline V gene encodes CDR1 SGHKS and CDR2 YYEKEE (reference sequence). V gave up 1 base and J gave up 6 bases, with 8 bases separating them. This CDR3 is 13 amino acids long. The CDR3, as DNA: TGTGCCAGCAGCTTGAGCACGGGTCAGCCCCAGCATTTT. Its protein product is CASSLSTGQPQHF.